The rows below give T cell receptor beta chains drawn from one sample of a study of beta chain features in type 1 diabetes. Produced via immunoSEQ multiplex PCR; TCRdb's table is partial and in-frame only. The profile shows around 690,000 clones, about an eighth of them singletons. Sequencing used naive CD4+ T cells from blood. These receptors were obtained from a man between 25 and 39 years old with type 1 diabetes. The CDR3 runs from the conserved cysteine through the conserved F or W. D genes are given only for firm matches. A clone size is listed for some rows: how often the clone was seen (once, few, many), or a class if it is expanded.

clone size	J gene	V gene	CDR3 length	D gene	CDR3 protein	CDR3 DNA
few	TRBJ1-1	TRBV6-5	15	TRBD1	CASSGPDRVSTEAFF	TGTGCCAGCAGTGGCCCGGACAGGGTCTCCACTGAAGCTTTCTTT
-	TRBJ2-1	TRBV25-1	15	TRBD2	CASSESKRGDNEQFF	TGTGCCAGCAGTGAATCTAAGCGGGGGGACAATGAGCAGTTCTTC
-	TRBJ1-1	TRBV27	15	-	CASSFRGAANTEAFF	TGTGCCAGCAGTTTCCGGGGGGCCGCGAACACTGAAGCTTTCTTT
few	TRBJ1-1	TRBV10-3	12	-	CASSTVNTEAFF	TGTGCCTCATCGACGGTGAACACTGAAGCTTTCTTT
few	TRBJ2-7	TRBV5-1	15	TRBD1	CASSFGQGSSYEQYF	TGCGCCAGCAGCTTCGGACAGGGTTCCTCCTACGAGCAGTACTTC
few	TRBJ2-7	TRBV7-8	15	-	CASRESSRAPYEQYF	TGTGCCAGCAGGGAGTCGAGCAGGGCTCCCTACGAGCAGTACTTC
-	TRBJ1-2	TRBV19	15	TRBD1	CASTAPGQGNYGYTF	TGTGCCAGTACGGCCCCGGGACAGGGGAACTATGGCTACACCTTC
few	TRBJ2-5	TRBV4-3	16	TRBD1	CASSQGTGKGQETQYF	TGCGCCAGCAGCCAAGGGACAGGGAAGGGCCAAGAGACCCAGTACTTC
few	TRBJ1-3	TRBV6-5	12	TRBD1	CASTGGGNTIYF	TGTGCCAGCACAGGGGGTGGAAACACCATATATTTT
-	TRBJ2-5	TRBV15	16	TRBD2	CATSRDRSGGKETQYF	TGTGCCACCAGCAGAGATCGAAGCGGGGGGAAAGAGACCCAGTACTTC
few	TRBJ1-1	TRBV5-1	14	-	CASSLGLTLTEAFF	TGCGCCAGCAGCTTAGGTCTGACCCTCACTGAAGCTTTCTTT
few	TRBJ2-2	TRBV7-2	13	TRBD2	CASSLGGAGELFF	TGTGCCAGCAGCTTGGGAGGGGCCGGGGAGCTGTTTTTT
few	TRBJ1-4	TRBV2	13	-	CASFGGAGEKLFF	TGTGCCAGCTTTGGGGGGGCAGGCGAAAAACTGTTTTTT
-	TRBJ2-3	TRBV7-2	16	TRBD2	CASSTPRGAASDTQYF	TGTGCCAGCAGCACCCCGCGGGGGGCGGCGTCCGATACGCAGTATTTT
few	TRBJ2-3	TRBV11-3	18	-	CASSLGMSGSVYTDTQYF	TGTGCCAGCAGCTTAGGAATGTCGGGCTCCGTTTACACAGATACGCAGTATTTT
few	TRBJ2-7	TRBV11-2	14	-	CASSSRQVSYEQYF	TGTGCCAGCAGCTCCCGACAGGTCTCCTACGAGCAGTACTTC
-	TRBJ2-1	TRBV19	15	-	CASTRTNLPYNEQFF	TGTGCCAGTACCCGGACTAATCTCCCCTACAATGAGCAGTTCTTC
once	TRBJ1-4	TRBV9	15	-	CASSLTSTTNEKLFF	TGTGCCAGCAGCTTGACGTCTACCACTAATGAAAAACTGTTTTTT
-	TRBJ2-1	TRBV4-3	15	TRBD2	CASSQEWGGIHKQFF	TGCGCCAGCAGCCAAGAGTGGGGGGGGATACATAAGCAGTTCTTC
-	TRBJ1-1	TRBV5-1	15	-	CASSLEAGLNTEAFF	TGCGCCAGCAGCTTGGAGGCAGGGTTAAACACTGAAGCTTTCTTT
few	TRBJ2-4	TRBV5-4	14	-	CASSLGTGRDIQYF	TGTGCCAGCAGCTTGGGGACAGGGAGGGACATTCAGTACTTC
-	TRBJ1-5	TRBV14	13	-	CASSAQGNQPQHF	TGTGCCAGCAGTGCTCAGGGGAATCAGCCCCAGCATTTT
few	TRBJ1-2	TRBV9	15	-	CASSFLGEKGDGYTF	TGTGCCAGCAGCTTCCTGGGGGAAAAAGGTGATGGCTACACCTTC
few	TRBJ2-1	TRBV4-2	15	-	CASSQGPLGYNEQFF	TGTGCCAGCAGCCAAGGGCCATTGGGTTACAATGAGCAGTTCTTC
few	TRBJ1-1	TRBV5-1	14	-	CASSGEGYGTEAFF	TGCGCCAGCAGCGGCGAGGGGTATGGCACTGAAGCTTTCTTT
few	TRBJ1-6	TRBV30	12	TRBD1	CASRQGNSPLHF	TGTGCCTCCAGACAGGGTAATTCACCCCTCCACTTT